Listed here are 12 T cell receptor beta chains from one sample, sequenced in a study of blood T cells in healthy people across ages. Primers used in a second PCR of roughly 7 to 12 cycles were a sample-barcoded 5' primer and a J-beta primer mix. TCRdb re-analysed the 5' RACE reads in MiXCR, keeping a single row per CDR3 protein. The profile shows hundreds of thousands of distinct CDR3 sequences, approximately 25% of them singletons. These same records also appear under a second study, on T cells of mothers and their children.

Sequences were obtained from blood. All receptors derive from a boy aged 10-17 years in good health.

V usage is TRBV20-1 and J usage is TRBJ2-7; D gene ambiguous. This CDR3 is built from 14 residues. Germline V gives CDR1 DFQATT, CDR2 SNEGSKA (reference sequence). The V end lost 0 bases, the J end lost 3 bases, and 12 bases lay between the germline ends. CDR3 in DNA: TGCAGTGCTAGAGAGATGTTTGCAGACTACGAGCAGTACTTC. Its protein is CSAREMFADYEQYF.

This clonotype showed up just a few times. The chain uses TRBV25-1 and TRBJ2-7, with D unclear. This CDR3 comprises 14 residues. The V end was cut by 1 base, the J end by 3 bases, with 10 bases between. The V gene's germline CDR1 is MGHDK and CDR2 SYGVNS. The CDR3: CASSEFPRNYEQYF. CDR3 nucleotide sequence: TGTGCCAGCAGTGAATTTCCCAGAAACTACGAGCAGTACTTC.

V and J are TRBV14 and TRBJ2-7, with 9 bases that match TRBD2. This CDR3 contains 15 residues. Germline V lookup: CDR1 SGHDN, CDR2 FVKESK. Trimming at V came to 2 bases and at J to 5 bases, leaving 7 bases not matched to a gene. The DNA of the CDR3 is TGTGCCAGCAGCCAATCGCTAGCGGGGAGCCACGAGCAGTACTTC. Protein product: CASSQSLAGSHEQYF.

Only a few counts were recorded for this clonotype. At one end, the junction sequence differs from germline, possibly due to a read error. The CDR3 region has the DNA TGTGCCAGCAGCTTATTGGCGGCGAACACTGAAGTTTTCTTT. Its translation: CASSLLAANTEVFF. The genes are TRBV7-2 and TRBJ1-1; no firm D call. Germline-derived CDR1 and CDR2 are SGHTA and FQGNSA. This CDR3 region has 14 residues.

This clonotype showed up just a few times. The chain couples TRBV4-3 to TRBJ1-2, with D unresolved. This CDR3 spans 13 amino acids. With 8 bases removed from V and 7 bases from J, the gap between germline ends came to 17 bases. CDR1 and CDR2 (germline): LGHNA, YSLEER. This chain's CDR3 is CASGKAGSGGYTF. The CDR3 bases are TGCGCCAGCGGAAAAGCCGGATCTGGTGGCTACACCTTC.

This clonotype was observed once. The genes are TRBV12-3 or TRBV12-4 and TRBJ2-5; 9 bases are shared with TRBD2. The J segment lost 2 bases and the V segment lost 7 bases, leaving 8 bases of the junction unmatched. The CDR3 is 15 residues long. CDR3 loop: CASTPTSGKQETQYF. The CDR3 DNA is TGTGCCAGCACGCCGACTAGCGGAAAGCAAGAGACCCAGTACTTC.

This clonotype has only a few counts. The V call is TRBV4-1, the J call TRBJ2-5; no clear D. The J call may be incorrect, as the DNA end agrees better with TRBJ2-7. CDR1 and CDR2 from the germline V gene are MGHRA and YSYEKL. The CDR3 is made up of 14 amino acids. CDR3 in amino acids: CASSPRIVSYEQYF. The DNA for the CDR3 is TGCGCCAGCAGCCCCCGAATCGTTTCCTACGAGCAGTACTTC.

This clonotype came up a few times. V is TRBV3-1 and J is TRBJ2-7, with TRBD2 matching over 8 bases. The CDR3 has 17 residues. CDR1 is LGHDT and CDR2 is YNNKEL in the germline V gene (reference sequence). The trim removed 4 bases at V and 4 bases at J, leaving 15 bases unmatched. The CDR3: CASSPLARAGVRYEQYF. CDR3 nucleotides: TGTGCCAGCAGCCCCCTAGCTCGAGCGGGAGTACGTTACGAGCAGTACTTC.

J is TRBJ2-1 and V is TRBV4-3; D is unclear. V lost 4 bases and J lost 1, with 11 bases in between. The CDR3 loop spans 15 amino acids. Germline assignment: CDR1 LGHNA and CDR2 YSLEER. The CDR3, as DNA: TGCGCCAGCAGCCGCGACGTAGCTTCCTACAATGAGCAGTTCTTC. The encoded protein is CASSRDVASYNEQFF.

V usage is TRBV28 and J usage is TRBJ2-1; 12 bases agree with TRBD2. This CDR3 comprises 18 residues. Germline V gene data show CDR1 as MDHEN and CDR2 as SYDVKM. Unmatched junction bases numbered 8, after V lost 5 bases and J lost 0 bases. In nucleotides, the CDR3 is TGTGCCAGCAGTGCCGGGACTAGCGGGCGCCGCTCCTACAATGAGCAGTTCTTC. Protein product: CASSAGTSGRRSYNEQFF.

This clonotype has just a few counts. The CDR3 is CASSFGSGIGELFF. The CDR3 coding sequence is TGCGCCAGCAGCTTCGGTAGCGGAATTGGGGAGCTGTTTTTT. The V gene is TRBV5-1, the J gene TRBJ2-2; the D gene is possibly TRBD2 (6 bases). There are 14 residues in the CDR3. CDR1 is SGHRS, CDR2 YFSETQ, per germline. V lost 2 bases and J 8 bases, leaving 13 bases between the germline ends.

The chain uses TRBV10-3 and TRBJ1-3; D possibly corresponds to TRBD1 (5 bases). The CDR3 consists of 15 residues. Deletions cut 5 bases from V and 2 bases from J, with 13 bases between. Per the germline V gene, CDR1 is ENHRY and CDR2 is SYGVKD. CDR3 sequence: CAISPDRGPGNTIYF. CDR3 in DNA: TGTGCCATCAGTCCCGACAGAGGACCTGGAAACACCATATATTTT.